This record looks at one TCR beta chain sequence and its context. Its antigen is not known. MiXCR, run by TCRdb on the reads, gives a single entry per CDR3 protein. The table records approximately 910,000 distinct CDR3 sequences, 31% of them present only once. The data stem from a study of T cell repertoires in cytomegalovirus infection. Study overall: Recently described HLA-C-restricted plus well-studied HLA-B-restricted CMV epitopes were used. Indicated by public TCR beta signatures were CMV infection and matching HLA type.

General study results and limits: Dominant in the ex vivo response were TCR beta clonotypes restricted by HLA-C and specific for CMV. Individuals carrying CMV plus the relevant HLA were identified by cumulative frequency of public TCR beta families.

Germline lookup yields CDR1 SGHRS and CDR2 YFSETQ. V lost 2 bases, J lost 3 bases, and 15 bases lay in between. The CDR3 extends over 16 amino acids. The specimen comprised cultured CD8+ T cells from PBMCs, sampled from culture after CMV antigen stimulation. The chain employs TRBV5-1 and TRBJ1-3; D might be TRBD1 (5 bases). The TCR was taken from a human donor in good health (CMV status not recorded). Some clones in this sample may be carry-over from other donors' samples. CDR3 sequence (DNA): TGCGCCAGCAGCTTACTCGGAGGGGCGGTTGGAAACACCATATATTTT. This translates into CASSLLGGAVGNTIYF.